This is a list of T cell receptor beta chains from one sample in a study of blood T cell repertoires in COVID-19. The table came from immunoSEQ multiplex PCR; TCRdb's copy has only in-frame clones and leaves some out. The sample contains fewer than 200,000 clones, roughly 76% of which appear only once. The sequencing sample was made of peripheral blood. These receptors were taken from a woman at least 80 years old with COVID-19, enrolled during active disease. The CDR3 runs from the conserved cysteine through the conserved F or W. A D gene is named only where the DNA matches it firmly. Rows give clone size only sometimes, using once, few, many, or a class for an expanded clone.

>NA|TRBJ1-1|TRBV28|12|few
CASRPQGTEAFF
TGTGCCAGCAGACCTCAGGGGACTGAAGCTTTCTTT
>TRBD2|TRBJ2-5|TRBV24-1|18|NA
CATSDSRLAGAWEETQYF
TGTGCCACCAGTGATTCCCGACTAGCGGGAGCATGGGAGGAGACCCAGTACTTC
>NA|TRBJ2-7|TRBV7-6|16|NA
CASSLARGGTNYEQYF
TGTGCCAGCAGCTTAGCAAGGGGCGGGACCAACTACGAGCAGTACTTC
>TRBD1|TRBJ2-7|TRBV14|13|NA
CASRGQGTYEQYF
TGTGCCAGCAGGGGACAGGGGACCTACGAGCAGTACTTC
>NA|TRBJ1-6|TRBV9|12|NA
CASSVGGGPLHF
TGTGCCAGCAGCGTAGGCGGGGGACCCCTCCACTTT
>NA|TRBJ2-3|TRBV6-5|13|NA
CASSGGSTDTQYF
TGTGCCAGCAGCGGCGGGAGCACAGATACGCAGTATTTT
>NA|TRBJ1-1|TRBV5-1|14|NA
CASSDIQLNTEAFF
TGCGCCAGCAGCGACATACAGCTAAACACTGAAGCTTTCTTT
>NA|TRBJ1-2|TRBV6-2/TRBV6-3|18|NA
CASSYSLGTGETTYGYTF
TGTGCCAGCAGTTACTCTCTGGGCACAGGCGAAACAACCTATGGCTACACCTTC
>NA|TRBJ1-3|TRBV7-9|14|NA
CASSPQGIGNTIYF
TGTGCCAGCAGCCCGCAGGGGATTGGAAACACCATATATTTT
>TRBD1|TRBJ2-2|TRBV18|16|once
CASSPRWTGSTGELFF
TGTGCCAGCTCACCAAGGTGGACAGGGTCCACCGGGGAGCTGTTTTTT
>NA|TRBJ2-2|TRBV6-5|14|NA
CASSPGWGAGELFF
TGTGCCAGCAGTCCTGGTTGGGGGGCCGGGGAGCTGTTTTTT
>NA|TRBJ2-7|TRBV3-1/TRBV3-2|13|NA
CASSPWRFGEQYF
TGTGCCAGCAGCCCCTGGAGGTTCGGCGAGCAGTACTTC
>TRBD2|TRBJ2-3|TRBV5-4|17|once
CASSSLTGGGATDTQYF
TGTGCCAGCAGCTCCCTGACCGGCGGGGGGGCCACAGATACGCAGTATTTT
>NA|TRBJ1-1|TRBV18|12|NA
CASSPRTAEAFF
TGTGCCAGCTCACCGCGGACAGCTGAAGCTTTCTTT
>NA|TRBJ1-2|TRBV4-3|13|NA
CASSQDGRSPYTF
TGCGCCAGCAGCCAAGATGGGAGGTCCCCCTACACCTTC
>NA|TRBJ1-5|TRBV19|13|NA
CASSIQGMEPQHF
TGTGCCAGTAGTATACAGGGGATGGAGCCCCAGCATTTT
>TRBD1|TRBJ2-1|TRBV27|19|NA
CASSLWSGTGGKVGNEQFF
TGTGCCAGCAGTTTATGGTCCGGGACAGGGGGCAAGGTTGGAAATGAGCAGTTCTTC
>NA|TRBJ1-2|TRBV6-5|14|NA
CASSYSAGHYGYTF
TGTGCCAGCAGTTACTCAGCAGGGCACTATGGCTACACCTTC
>NA|TRBJ2-3|TRBV13|14|NA
CASLGPGHRDTQYF
TGTGCCAGCCTAGGCCCCGGACACCGAGATACGCAGTATTTT
>NA|TRBJ1-3|TRBV6-1|15|NA
CASSEGGGSGNTIYF
TGTGCCAGCAGTGAAGGGGGGGGCTCTGGAAACACCATATATTTT
>NA|TRBJ1-1|TRBV28|14|NA
CASSLNRVNTEAFF
TGTGCCAGCAGTTTAAACAGGGTGAACACTGAAGCTTTCTTT
>TRBD1|TRBJ1-1|TRBV19|15|NA
CASSIVGQGDTEAFF
TGTGCCAGTAGTATAGTTGGACAGGGGGACACTGAAGCTTTCTTT
>TRBD1|TRBJ1-4|TRBV5-1|16|NA
CASSYIFGTGGEKLFF
TGCGCCAGCAGCTATATATTCGGGACAGGTGGTGAAAAACTGTTTTTT
>TRBD1|TRBJ2-7|TRBV29-1|12|NA
CSSWTGIGEQYF
TGCAGCTCCTGGACAGGGATTGGCGAGCAGTACTTC
>NA|TRBJ2-5|TRBV7-3|14|NA
CASSLSTSTETQYF
TGTGCCAGCAGCTTAAGTACTAGTACCGAGACCCAGTACTTC